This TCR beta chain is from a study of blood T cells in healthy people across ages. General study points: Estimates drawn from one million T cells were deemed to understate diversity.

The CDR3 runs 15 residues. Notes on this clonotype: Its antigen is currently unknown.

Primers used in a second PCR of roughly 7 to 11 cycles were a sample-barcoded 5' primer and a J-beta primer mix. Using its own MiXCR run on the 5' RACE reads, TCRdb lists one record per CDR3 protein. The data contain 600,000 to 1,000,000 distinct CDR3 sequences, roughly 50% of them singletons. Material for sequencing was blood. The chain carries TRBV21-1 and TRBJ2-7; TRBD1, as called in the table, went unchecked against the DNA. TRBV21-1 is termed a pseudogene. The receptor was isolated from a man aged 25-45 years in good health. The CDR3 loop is CASSTGHNPGYEQYF. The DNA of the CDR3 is TGTGCCAGCAGCACAGGACACAACCCGGGATACGAGCAGTACTTC.